This T cell receptor (beta chain) was captured by sequencing in a study of blood T cell repertoires in COVID-19. Study information: The United States, Italy and Spain were the sources of the acute and convalescent COVID-19 samples. PBMCs, B-cell-depleted T cells, or T cells provided the cDNA or gDNA that made up the material.

TCRdb's copy holds only in-frame clones and misses some; the assay was immunoSEQ multiplex PCR. The sample carries approximately 440,000 clones, 80% to 95% recorded once. Trimming took 6 bases from V and 0 from J; bases not matched to a gene: 3. Per germline, CDR1 SEHNR and CDR2 FQNEAQ (reference sequence). The CDR3 loop spans 15 amino acids. Membership in each cohort depended on participant-reported clinical history. This sequence joins TRBV7-9 and TRBJ2-2; 8 bases agree with TRBD2. The sequence was collected from a man younger than 35 who had recovered from COVID-19. Material: PBMCs or T cells enriched from blood (not recorded which). The CDR3 region has the DNA TGTGCCAGCAGACCCGGGGGGGCGAACACCGGGGAGCTGTTTTTT. Protein sequence: CASRPGGANTGELFF.